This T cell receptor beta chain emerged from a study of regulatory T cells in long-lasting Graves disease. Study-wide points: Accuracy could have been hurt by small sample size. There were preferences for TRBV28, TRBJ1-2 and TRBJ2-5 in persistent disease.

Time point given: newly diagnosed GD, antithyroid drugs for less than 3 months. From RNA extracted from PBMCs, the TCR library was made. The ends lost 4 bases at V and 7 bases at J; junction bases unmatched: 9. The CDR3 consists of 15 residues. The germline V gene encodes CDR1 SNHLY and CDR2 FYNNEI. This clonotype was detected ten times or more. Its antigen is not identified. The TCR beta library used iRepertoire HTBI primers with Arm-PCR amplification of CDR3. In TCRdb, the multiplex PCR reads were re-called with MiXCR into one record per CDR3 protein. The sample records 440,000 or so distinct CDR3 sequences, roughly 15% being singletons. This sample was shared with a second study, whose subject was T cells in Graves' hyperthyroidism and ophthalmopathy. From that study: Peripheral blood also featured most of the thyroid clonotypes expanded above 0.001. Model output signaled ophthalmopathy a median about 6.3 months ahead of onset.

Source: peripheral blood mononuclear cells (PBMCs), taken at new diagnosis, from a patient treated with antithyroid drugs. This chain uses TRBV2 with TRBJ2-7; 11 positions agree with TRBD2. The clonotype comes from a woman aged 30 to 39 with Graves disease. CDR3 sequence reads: CASSVSLAGGGEQYF. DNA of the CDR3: TGTGCCAGCAGTGTAAGTCTAGCGGGAGGAGGAGAGCAGTACTTC.